This T cell receptor (beta chain) emerged from a study of response to subunit inactivated influenza vaccine. As to this clonotype: No antigen is known for it. The junction and the germline gene differ at one end; a read error may be behind it.

Regarding the study as a whole: Each seasonal influenza vaccination recruits few new T cells, the authors suggested.

In TCRdb, the RT-PCR reads were re-called with MiXCR into one record per CDR3 protein. The table shows approximately 730,000 distinct CDR3 sequences, with approximately 15% occurring only once. Germline-derived CDR1 and CDR2 are SNHLY and FYNNEI. CDR3 length: 13 residues. The rearrangement links TRBV2 to TRBJ2-5; maybe TRBD1 (5 bases). The clonotype originates from a man aged 45-65 years who received an inactivated influenza vaccine. This sample comprised PBMCs from blood, obtained around 14 days before vaccination. The CDR3 loop is CACSVDSQETQYF. CDR3 nucleotide sequence: TGTGCCTGCAGTGTCGACAGCCAAGAGACCCAGTACTTC.